A selection of T cell receptor beta chains follows, all from one sample in a study of CD8 T cells in Susac syndrome. TCRdb passed the immunoSEQ multiplex PCR reads through MiXCR, listing each CDR3 protein once. Of over 130,000 distinct CDR3 sequences listed, 85% to 95% are singletons. Sequencing used CD4+ T cells from PBMCs. The receptors were gathered from a human donor with multiple sclerosis. CDR3s include the opening cysteine and the closing phenylalanine or tryptophan. The D gene is left open where the match is weak. Only part of the rows carry a size: once, few, many, or a class if the clone is expanded.

v_gene	d_gene	abundance	j_gene	CDR3nt	CDR3aa
TRBV30	TRBD2	.	TRBJ2-7	TGTGCCTTGGGGGGGGGACCTTACGAGCAGTACTTC	CALGGGPYEQYF
TRBV20-1	TRBD2	.	TRBJ2-1	TGCAGTGTCCCCTTAGCGGGAGCCGGAGATGAGCAGTTCTTC	CSVPLAGAGDEQFF
TRBV5-1	.	.	TRBJ2-5	TGCGCCAGCAGCTTGGCCGATCCGAAAGAGACCCAGTACTTC	CASSLADPKETQYF
TRBV20-1	.	.	TRBJ2-5	TGCAGCTCTAACCCAAATGACTTCCAAGAGACCCAGTACTTC	CSSNPNDFQETQYF
TRBV7-9	.	.	TRBJ1-5	TGTGCCAGCAGCTTGGGGGGGCGCAATCAGCCCCAGCATTTT	CASSLGGRNQPQHF
TRBV20-1	.	.	TRBJ1-4	TGCAGTGCGAGCAGACAGAATGAAAAACTGTTTTTT	CSASRQNEKLFF
TRBV4-1	TRBD1	.	TRBJ1-2	TGCGCCAGCAGCCAAGCGACAGGGGTGGATACGAACTATGGCTACACCTTC	CASSQATGVDTNYGYTF
TRBV20-1	TRBD1	.	TRBJ1-5	TGCAGTGCTAGAGGGGGACAGAACAATCAGCCCCAGCATTTT	CSARGGQNNQPQHF
TRBV15	TRBD1	.	TRBJ2-7	TGTGCCACCAGCAGAAGAGGGACAGGGGAAGGCGAGCAGTACTTC	CATSRRGTGEGEQYF
TRBV7-2	.	.	TRBJ1-6	TGTGCCAGCAGGTCCGGGACCGGCTCCTATAATTCACCCCTCCACTTT	CASRSGTGSYNSPLHF
TRBV20-1	TRBD2	.	TRBJ2-7	TGCAGTGCTACTACCGGGACTAGGCAGGCCGAGCAGTACTTC	CSATTGTRQAEQYF
TRBV7-8	.	.	TRBJ2-7	TGTGCCAGCAGCTCCTGGGGGGAGACCTACGAGCAGTACTTC	CASSSWGETYEQYF
TRBV7-9	.	.	TRBJ1-2	TGTGCCAGCAGCTCAAACGACAGGAACTATGGCTACACCTTC	CASSSNDRNYGYTF
TRBV5-1	TRBD1	.	TRBJ2-6	TGCGCCAGCAGCTTACAGGGGACGTCCGGGGCCAACGTCCTGACTTTC	CASSLQGTSGANVLTF
TRBV7-2	TRBD1	.	TRBJ2-5	TGTGCCAGCAGCTCTACAGGGGGCTGGGAGACCCAGTACTTC	CASSSTGGWETQYF
TRBV14	.	.	TRBJ1-1	TGTGCCAGCAGCCAAACAGGGAGGGCCTCGAACACTGAAGCTTTCTTT	CASSQTGRASNTEAFF
TRBV12-3/TRBV12-4	TRBD2	.	TRBJ2-3	TGTGCCAGCAGTTCCGTTAGGGGCGGGGGGTTGACAGATACGCAGTATTTT	CASSSVRGGGLTDTQYF
TRBV3-1	TRBD2	.	TRBJ2-5	TGTGCCAGCAGCCGTAATACAGGACTAGCCGGGAAGACCCAGTACTTC	CASSRNTGLAGKTQYF
TRBV20-1	.	.	TRBJ1-2	TGCAGTGCTAATTTGCCAGGGAGTGGCTACACCTTC	CSANLPGSGYTF
TRBV29-1	.	.	TRBJ2-1	TGCGTCCAAGGGGGGAGGCAAGACAATGAGCAGTTCTTC	CVQGGRQDNEQFF
TRBV5-1	.	.	TRBJ1-5	TGCGCCAGCAGCTTGGGGGGGGATCAGCCCCAGCATTTT	CASSLGGDQPQHF
TRBV7-9	.	.	TRBJ2-1	TGTGCCAGCAGCTTAGGTCCCGGGACTCAGTTCTTC	CASSLGPGTQFF
TRBV5-6	.	.	TRBJ2-1	TGTGCCAGCAGCCGACGACAGGTCCGTGACAATGAGCAGTTCTTC	CASSRRQVRDNEQFF
TRBV19	.	.	TRBJ2-1	TGTGCCAGTAGTTCGGGAGACTCCTACAATGAGCAGTTCTTC	CASSSGDSYNEQFF
TRBV20-1	TRBD2	once	TRBJ2-7	TGCAGTGCTAGTATTCGGCTAGCGGGGGGACGGAAGGACTCCTACGAGCAGTACTTC	CSASIRLAGGRKDSYEQYF
TRBV4-1	.	few	TRBJ2-3	TGCGCCAGCAGCCAAGATCCTTATAGCACAGATACGCAGTATTTT	CASSQDPYSTDTQYF
TRBV7-3	.	.	TRBJ2-1	TGTGCCAGCAGCTCAGATAGCGCTAGCTCCTACAATGAGCAGTTCTTC	CASSSDSASSYNEQFF
TRBV6-5	.	.	TRBJ2-4	TGTGCCAGCAGTCGATCTGGATTGACCAAAAACATTCAGTACTTC	CASSRSGLTKNIQYF
TRBV7-9	.	.	TRBJ2-7	TGTGCCAGCAGCTTAGCGGGACGGACGTACGAGCAGTACTTC	CASSLAGRTYEQYF
TRBV30	.	.	TRBJ2-3	TGTGCCTGGATGGGGGCACCCCAGGCGTCTAGCACAGATACGCAGTATTTT	CAWMGAPQASSTDTQYF
TRBV7-9	.	.	TRBJ1-2	TGTGCCAGCAGCGCTCCCGGGGCCGCCGGTGGCTACACCTTC	CASSAPGAAGGYTF
TRBV24-1	.	.	TRBJ2-3	TGTGCCACCAGTGATTTTTCAGATACGCAGTATTTT	CATSDFSDTQYF
TRBV12-3/TRBV12-4	.	few	TRBJ1-2	TGTGCCAGCAGTCCTGACTATGGCTACACCTTC	CASSPDYGYTF
TRBV29-1	.	.	TRBJ1-5	TGCAGCGTTGTTTGGGGTTTAAATCAGCCCCAGCATTTT	CSVVWGLNQPQHF
TRBV24-1	.	.	TRBJ2-5	TGTGCCACCAGTGCGGCCGGGACTCAAGAGACCCAGTACTTC	CATSAAGTQETQYF
TRBV27	.	.	TRBJ2-3	TGTGCCAGCAGAAGGGTTCCAGATACGCAGTATTTT	CASRRVPDTQYF
TRBV5-6	TRBD2	.	TRBJ2-5	TGTGCCAGCAGCTTGGTTATAGCGGGGCGAGAGACCCAGTACTTC	CASSLVIAGRETQYF
TRBV20-1	TRBD2	.	TRBJ2-7	TGCAGTGCTGGTAGCGGGCAGTACGAGCAGTACTTC	CSAGSGQYEQYF
TRBV3-1	TRBD2	.	TRBJ2-1	TGTGCCAGCAGTTCCAGCGGGAGTGGTTACAATGAGCAGTTCTTC	CASSSSGSGYNEQFF
TRBV9	.	.	TRBJ1-5	TGTGCCAGCAGCATAGAGGGATCTCCCAATCAGCCCCAGCATTTT	CASSIEGSPNQPQHF
TRBV13	TRBD2	.	TRBJ2-3	TGTGCCAGCAGTTCCCAGCGGGAGTACCCAGATACGCAGTATTTT	CASSSQREYPDTQYF
TRBV29-1	.	.	TRBJ1-1	TGCAGCGTTAGGACAGCCGGTGAAGCTTTCTTT	CSVRTAGEAFF
TRBV30	.	few	TRBJ1-2	TGTGCCTGGAGGCCGACAGAGCTACCTCATGGCTACACTTTC	CAWRPTELPHGYTF
TRBV27	.	.	TRBJ2-1	TGTGCCTGCCAAGGGGGTACCTACAATGAGCAGTTCTTC	CACQGGTYNEQFF
TRBV7-8	TRBD2	once	TRBJ2-7	TGTGCCAGCAGCTTCATAGCGGGAGACCGTCGATACTACGAGCAGTACTTC	CASSFIAGDRRYYEQYF
TRBV20-1	TRBD1	.	TRBJ1-6	TGCAGTGCCCGGGAAAACAGGGGGCAAGGTTCACCCCTCCACTTT	CSARENRGQGSPLHF
TRBV29-1	.	.	TRBJ2-2	TGCAGCGCAGCCGTGGGGCCCTCCGGGGCTGGGGAGCTGTTTTTT	CSAAVGPSGAGELFF
TRBV13	TRBD2	.	TRBJ2-1	TGTGCCAGCAGCTTAGGTCATCGGCGGGAGTTCTACAATGAGCAGTTCTTC	CASSLGHRREFYNEQFF
TRBV5-1	.	.	TRBJ2-3	TGCGCCAGCAGCTTGCGGTCCGTGTGGCAGATACCCACAGATACGCAGTATTTT	CASSLRSVWQIPTDTQYF
TRBV20-1	.	.	TRBJ2-2	TGCAGTGCTAGTCCCGGTTATGGGAACACCGGGGAGCTGTTTTTT	CSASPGYGNTGELFF
TRBV30	.	.	TRBJ2-4	TGTGCCTGGAGTGGTTGGGCCAGACCAGCCAAAAACATTCAGTACTTC	CAWSGWARPAKNIQYF
TRBV20-1	.	.	TRBJ2-1	TGCAGTGCTAGAGCGCCGAGGGAGCAGTTCTTC	CSARAPREQFF
TRBV9	.	.	TRBJ1-1	TGTGCCAGCAGCGTAGCAGTGAACACTGAAGCTTTCTTT	CASSVAVNTEAFF
TRBV5-1	.	.	TRBJ2-7	TGCGCCAGCAGCTTGGGCGCGGGACAGCCCTACGAGCAGTACTTC	CASSLGAGQPYEQYF